This T cell receptor beta chain came from a study of control samples from healthy donors and cancer patients. Trimming stripped 0 bases from V and 4 bases from J, with 9 bases between. Germline V gene sequence: CDR1 GTSNPN, CDR2 SVGIG (reference sequence). The CDR3 totals 13 residues. Libraries were prepared by immunoSEQ multiplex PCR; TCRdb keeps only in-frame clonotypes and omits some of them. Here the sample spans around 42,000 clones, around 94% being singletons. The source of this sequence is a man aged 55 to 70 in good health. This chain links TRBV30 with TRBJ1-2; D not resolved. Sample: blood. The CDR3 DNA reads as TGTGCCTGGAGTGTGTGGAGTAGCTATGGCTACACCTTC. This translates into CAWSVWSSYGYTF. The full variable domain, its missing parts supplied by reference TRBV30 and TRBJ1-2, is SQTIHQWPATLVQPVGSPLSLECTVEGTSNPNLYWYRQAAGRGLQLLFYSVGIGQISSEVPQNLSASRPQDRQFILSSKKLLLSDSGFYLCAWSVWSSYGYTFGSGTRLTVV.